This passage covers 24 T cell receptor beta chains from one sample sequenced in a study of T cell clonality in common variable immunodeficiency. Using immunoSEQ multiplex PCR, the repertoire was profiled, and TCRdb retains in-frame clones only, with some absent. The sample shows 50,000 or so clones, none of them appearing just once. What was sequenced was peripheral blood mononuclear cells. The receptors here all came from a person aged 18 to 70 in good health.

Turning to this clone: From the germline J gene comes the end of the CDR3, since the read stops 3 residues before it. The V and J genes are TRBV2 and TRBJ1-2; 7 nucleotides align to TRBD1. After removal of 10 bases from V and 2 bases from J, the junction contained 13 bases not matched to a gene. Germline CDR1 is SNHLY and CDR2 is FYNNEI. CDR3 length: 15 residues. CDR3 protein: CATSIDRVSNYGYTF. The CDR3 bases that were read are TGTGCCACCTCTATTGACAGGGTGTCAAACTATGGC.

This clone was picked up many times. Read coverage stops 3 residues before the CDR3 terminus; the germline J gene supplies the remainder. V usage is TRBV2 and J usage is TRBJ1-4; TRBD1 agrees at 8 bases. CDR1 is SNHLY, CDR2 FYNNEI, per germline. V lost 6 bases to trimming and J lost 5 bases; unmatched junction nucleotides: 5. This CDR3 has 14 amino acids. The CDR3 DNA, read in part, is TGTGCCAGCAGGCAGGACAGGGAAAATGAAAAA. It codes for CASRQDRENEK. The entire CDR3 sequence reads CASRQDRENEKLFF.

The covered CDR3 bases are TGCGCCAGCAGCTTGCAATCTAGCGGGGCCGGCAATGAG. Residues: CASSLQSSGAGNE. From start to end, the CDR3 is CASSLQSSGAGNEQFF. This chain connects TRBV5-1 to TRBJ2-1, with 9 positions matching TRBD2. The missing CDR3 end, 3 residues past where the read stops, is filled in from the germline J gene. Looked up from germline, CDR1 is SGHRS and CDR2 is YFSETQ. This CDR3 comprises 16 residues. Losses at the gene ends were 1 base for V and 6 bases for J; bases not matched to a gene: 8.

This clone was counted at least ten times. The read halts 3 residues ahead of the CDR3 end, with the missing end drawn from the germline J gene. The chain combines TRBV6-1 with TRBJ2-1, with 7 bases matching TRBD2. V dropped 4 bases and J dropped 3; count of bases not matched to a gene: 6. CDR3 size: 15 residues. Per the germline V gene, CDR1 is MNHNS and CDR2 is SASEGT. The CDR3 reads CASSASSGFYNEQFF. The covered CDR3 bases are TGTGCCAGCAGTGCTTCTAGCGGCTTCTACAATGAG.

At least ten counts were recorded for this clone. The read ends 3 residues before the CDR3 terminus; that terminus is restored from the germline J gene. J is TRBJ2-1 and V is TRBV12-5; 9 nucleotides line up with TRBD2. The junction had 10 bases not matched to a gene; V was cut back by 5 bases and J by 2 bases. The germline CDR1 and CDR2 sequences are LGHNT and FRNRAP. The length of the CDR3 is 17 residues. Partial CDR3 DNA: TGTGCTAGTGGTCCCTTGACTAGCGGATGGACCTACAATGAG. This encodes CASGPLTSGWTYNE. The entire CDR3 protein reads CASGPLTSGWTYNEQFF. Looking up the rest from reference TRBV12-5 and TRBJ2-1 gives the full variable domain: DARVTQTPRHKVTEMGQEVTMRCQPILGHNTVFWYRQTMMQGLELLAYFRNRAPLDDSGMPKDRFSAEMPDATLATLKIQPSEPRDSAVYFCASGPLTSGWTYNEQFFGPGTRLTVL.

This clone came up many times. Read data end 3 residues before the CDR3 end; the end is taken from the germline J gene. The chain is built from TRBV19 and TRBJ1-5; 11 bases match TRBD1. The CDR3 covers 15 residues. V shed 1 base, J shed 6 bases, and the junction held 2 bases outside the gene matches. Germline V gene data show CDR1 as LNHDA and CDR2 as SQIVND (reference sequence). Partial CDR3 DNA: TGTGCCAGTAGTATAGGGACAGGGGGCTTTCAGCCC. Residues: CASSIGTGGFQP. The full CDR3 is CASSIGTGGFQPQHF.

In its sample, this clone was seen many times. The read gets to within 3 residues of the CDR3 end, and the germline J gene fills in the rest. The chain combines TRBV7-8 with TRBJ1-2; D is uncertain. The V gene's germline CDR1 is SGHVS and CDR2 FQNEAQ. V was cut by 1 base and J by 5 bases, with 23 bases left in between. The CDR3 is 18 amino acids. The DNA read from the CDR3 is TGTGCCAGCAGCTTAGGAAGACTAGGACGTGAGCTAGGGTATGGC. This gives the protein CASSLGRLGRELGYG. The whole CDR3 is CASSLGRLGRELGYGYTF.

Worth noting for this clone: One end of the junction is discordant with germline, which a read error may explain. The read terminates 3 residues before the CDR3 end, so the remaining end is supplied by the germline J gene. The chain employs TRBV19 and TRBJ1-6; 9 bases fit TRBD1. The CDR3 contains 16 residues. From germline, CDR1 is LNHDA and CDR2 SQIVND (reference sequence). The CDR3 protein is CDSSPRGDRENSPLHF. The sequenced CDR3 bases are TGTGACAGTAGTCCCCGGGGGGACAGGGAAAATTCACCC.

There are many counts of this clone. The CDR3 is cut off 3 residues early in the read; its end comes from the germline J gene. The gene calls are TRBV19 and TRBJ2-1, with 7 bases aligning to TRBD1. The CDR3 extends over 15 amino acids. Germline values: CDR1 LNHDA, CDR2 SQIVND (reference sequence). V trimming: 6 bases; J trimming: 0 bases; junction bases outside the gene matches: 5. CDR3 residues: CASSSGQSSYNEQFF. Partial CDR3 DNA: TGTGCCAGTAGCTCGGGACAGAGCTCCTACAATGAG.

This clone occurred many times. With the read ending 3 residues before the CDR3 end, the germline J gene is used to fill in that end. This chain joins TRBV5-1 and TRBJ2-5, with TRBD2 matching over 7 bases. J was trimmed by 2 bases and V by 2 bases; bases with no gene match: 6. Germline V gives CDR1 SGHRS, CDR2 YFSETQ. This CDR3 comprises 15 residues. The CDR3 here is CASSLQTSEQETQYF. Incomplete CDR3 DNA: TGCGCCAGCAGCTTACAAACTAGCGAACAAGAGACC.

In this sample, this clone turned up many times. The read ends 3 residues before the CDR3 terminus; that terminus is restored from the germline J gene. The chain employs TRBV7-9 and TRBJ1-6, with D perhaps TRBD1 (5 bases). CDR1 and CDR2 from the germline V gene are SEHNR and FQNEAQ (reference sequence). V shed 3 bases and J shed 11 bases, with 14 bases lying between them. The length of the CDR3 is 14 residues. The CDR3: CASSFTREEAPLHF. The DNA read from the CDR3 is TGTGCCAGCAGCTTTACCAGGGAGGAGGCACCC.

This clone was picked up many times. CDR3 region: CASSLSPRSGANVLTF. CDR3 DNA (partial): TGTGCCAGCAGCTTATCACCGCGCTCTGGGGCCAACGTC. The chain is built from TRBV7-8 and TRBJ2-6; D gene unclear. The sequence runs out 3 residues before the end of the CDR3; the remainder is reconstructed from the germline J gene. Trimming left V 2 bases short and J 0 bases short, with 8 bases between. Germline values: CDR1 SGHVS, CDR2 FQNEAQ. The CDR3 has 16 residues.

Ten or more counts support this clone. The read finishes 3 residues shy of the CDR3 end, and the germline J gene is used to complete it. J is TRBJ2-3 and V is TRBV19; D is perhaps TRBD2 (6 bases). Germline loops: CDR1 LNHDA, CDR2 SQIVND (reference sequence). This CDR3 spans 14 amino acids. CDR3 sequence: CASSTIYGGSAQYF. Incomplete CDR3 DNA: TGTGCCAGTAGTACCATCTATGGGGGGAGTGCG.

This clone was recorded many times. With the read ending 3 residues before the CDR3 end, the germline J gene is used to fill in that end. The chain joins TRBV20-1 to TRBJ2-1, with 12 bases matching TRBD2. From germline, CDR1 is DFQATT and CDR2 SNEGSKA (reference sequence). J was trimmed by 0 bases and V by 3 bases; bases with no gene match: 12. This CDR3 comprises 19 residues. The CDR3 is CSARPLAGGPGLSYNEQFF. The sequenced part of the CDR3 DNA is TGCAGTGCTAGGCCACTAGCGGGAGGCCCCGGTCTCTCCTACAATGAG.

Many counts were recorded for this clone. The read terminates 3 residues before the CDR3 end, so the remaining end is supplied by the germline J gene. The V and J genes are TRBV13 and TRBJ2-3, with 8 bases aligning to TRBD2. Per the germline V gene, CDR1 is PRHDT and CDR2 is FYEKMQ (reference sequence). The trim removed 4 bases at V and 3 bases at J, leaving 3 bases unmatched. CDR3 length: 14 amino acids. Partial CDR3 DNA: TGTGCCAGCAGCTCCGGGACTAGAACAGATACG. Its protein is CASSSGTRTDT. Given in full, the CDR3 is CASSSGTRTDTQYF.

Details on this clone: The observed sequence ends 3 residues before the CDR3 terminus, with the missing tail filled in from the germline J gene. J is TRBJ1-5 and V is TRBV23-1; 9 positions agree with TRBD1. TRBV23-1 is an open reading frame whose function is uncertain. The CDR3 runs 16 residues. V shed 6 bases, J shed 5 bases, and the junction held 11 bases outside the gene matches. CDR3 protein: CASSRKDRGDYQPQHF. CDR3 DNA (partial): TGCGCCAGCAGCCGCAAGGACAGGGGAGATTATCAGCCC.

There are many counts of this clone. The read comes to an end 3 residues before the CDR3 does, leaving the germline J gene to fill in the end. J is TRBJ2-3 and V is TRBV20-1; 14 nucleotides align to TRBD2. Germline V gives CDR1 DFQATT, CDR2 SNEGSKA (reference sequence). The CDR3 sequence is 16 residues long. After removal of 6 bases from V and 4 bases from J, the junction contained 9 bases not matched to a gene. CDR3 loop: CSAGGLAGVWSDTQYF. Partial CDR3 DNA: TGCAGTGCGGGGGGACTAGCGGGAGTGTGGTCAGATACG.

This clone was detected many times. Read data end 3 residues before the CDR3 end; the end is taken from the germline J gene. The V and J genes are TRBV4-1 and TRBJ2-3; 9 bases are a match to TRBD2. Losses at the gene ends were 2 bases for V and 1 base for J; bases not matched to a gene: 4. The CDR3 extends over 16 amino acids. Per the germline V gene, CDR1 is MGHRA and CDR2 is YSYEKL. The CDR3 spells CASSQLRLAGTDTQYF. The sequenced part of the CDR3 DNA is TGCGCCAGCAGCCAACTTAGACTAGCGGGCACAGATACG.

This clone has ten or more counts. Coverage ceases 3 residues before the CDR3 finishes, and the germline J gene fills in the end. This chain uses TRBV18 with TRBJ2-3, with 9 bases lining up with TRBD1. CDR3 length: 14 residues. The trim removed 5 bases at V and 3 bases at J, leaving 3 bases unmatched. Germline CDR1 reads KGHSH; CDR2 reads LQKENI. The CDR3 protein is CASSGTGRTDTQYF. Incomplete CDR3 DNA: TGTGCCAGCTCAGGGACAGGGCGGACAGATACG.

Points on this clone: The read ends 3 residues shy of where the CDR3 ends; the end is completed using the germline J gene. The chain couples TRBV19 to TRBJ2-3; 7 bases match TRBD1. The CDR3 runs to 16 residues. Germline-derived CDR1 and CDR2 are LNHDA and SQIVND (reference sequence). The CDR3 region is CASGRQGRVGNQPQYF. Partial CDR3 DNA: TGTGCCAGCGGACGACAGGGTAGGGTCGGCAATCAGCCG.

The CDR3 protein is CASSGLTGGRTEAFF. The sequenced part of the CDR3 DNA is TGTGCCAGCAGCGGATTGACAGGGGGCAGAACTGAA. The chain has TRBV5-6 and TRBJ1-1, with 10 bases identical to TRBD1. The read comes to an end 3 residues before the CDR3 does, leaving the germline J gene to fill in the end. Germline V lookup: CDR1 SGHDT, CDR2 YYEEEE. J lost 5 bases, V lost 4 bases, and 8 bases had no gene match. This CDR3 is 15 amino acids long. The full variable domain, its missing parts supplied by reference TRBV5-6 and TRBJ1-1, is DAGVTQSPTHLIKTRGQQVTLRCSPKSGHDTVSWYQQALGQGPQFIFQYYEEEERQRGNFPDRFSGHQFPNYSSELNVNALLLGDSALYLCASSGLTGGRTEAFFGQGTRLTVV.

At least ten counts were recorded for this clone. The read halts 3 residues ahead of the CDR3 end, with the missing end drawn from the germline J gene. The chain combines TRBV19 with TRBJ1-1; TRBD1 is a possible D gene (5 bases). V lost 3 bases and J lost 2, with 16 bases in between. The CDR3 is 16 amino acids. Germline V CDR1 and CDR2: LNHDA, SQIVND (reference sequence). CDR3: CASSMDQGRRNTEAFF. CDR3 DNA (partial): TGTGCCAGTAGTATGGACCAGGGAAGGAGAAACACTGAA.

In its sample, this clone was seen many times. The sequence runs out 3 residues before the end of the CDR3; the remainder is reconstructed from the germline J gene. V and J are TRBV30 and TRBJ2-1; 12 bases map to TRBD2. After removal of 4 bases from V and 8 bases from J, the junction contained 6 bases not matched to a gene. Germline V gene sequence: CDR1 GTSNPN, CDR2 SVGIG (reference sequence). This CDR3 is built from 14 residues. The covered CDR3 bases are TGTGCCTGGACCTTGACTAGCGGGAGAGATGAG. This encodes CAWTLTSGRDE. The complete CDR3 protein is CAWTLTSGRDEQFF.

This clone was picked up many times. The read is 3 residues too short to cover the CDR3 end, so that end is filled in from the germline J gene. The chain employs TRBV29-1 and TRBJ1-1; 8 bases line up with TRBD1. From germline, CDR1 is SQVTM and CDR2 ANQGSEA. V gave up 2 bases and J gave up 1 base; unmatched junction bases: 3. CDR3 length: 14 residues. Here the CDR3 reads CSVENGQGNTEAFF. The CDR3 bases that were read are TGCAGCGTTGAAAACGGACAGGGGAACACTGAA.